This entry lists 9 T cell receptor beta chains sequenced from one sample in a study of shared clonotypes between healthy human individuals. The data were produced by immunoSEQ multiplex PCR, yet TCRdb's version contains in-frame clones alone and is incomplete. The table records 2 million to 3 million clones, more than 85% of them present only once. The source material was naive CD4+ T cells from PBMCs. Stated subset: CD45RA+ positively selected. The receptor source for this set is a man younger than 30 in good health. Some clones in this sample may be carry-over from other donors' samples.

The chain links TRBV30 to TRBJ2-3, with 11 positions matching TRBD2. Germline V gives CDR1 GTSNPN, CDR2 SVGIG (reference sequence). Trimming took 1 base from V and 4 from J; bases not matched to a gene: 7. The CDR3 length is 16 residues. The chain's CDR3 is CAWSALAGGASDTQYF. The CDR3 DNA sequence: TGTGCCTGGAGTGCCCTAGCGGGAGGAGCCTCAGATACGCAGTATTTT.

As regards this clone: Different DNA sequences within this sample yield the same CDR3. The CDR3 DNA is TGCGCCAGCAGCTTGGCAACGGGAGGTTTCGAGACCCAGTACTTC. Its protein is CASSLATGGFETQYF. The chain carries TRBV5-1 and TRBJ2-5; 7 bases align to TRBD2. The germline CDR1 and CDR2 sequences are SGHRS and YFSETQ. Trimming removed 0 bases from V and 5 bases from J; junction bases left unmatched: 7. This CDR3 spans 15 amino acids.

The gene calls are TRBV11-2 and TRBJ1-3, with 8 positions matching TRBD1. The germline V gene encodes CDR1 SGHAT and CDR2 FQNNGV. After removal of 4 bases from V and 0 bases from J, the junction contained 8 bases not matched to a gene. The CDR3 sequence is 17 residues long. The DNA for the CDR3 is TGTGCCAGCAGCTCTCCGACAGGGGCTATCTCTGGAAACACCATATATTTT. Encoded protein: CASSSPTGAISGNTIYF.

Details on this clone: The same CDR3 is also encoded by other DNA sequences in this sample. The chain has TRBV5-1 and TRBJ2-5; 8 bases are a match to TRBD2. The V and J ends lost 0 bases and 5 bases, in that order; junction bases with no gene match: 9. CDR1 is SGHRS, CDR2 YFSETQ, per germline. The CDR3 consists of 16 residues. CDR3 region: CASSLAPAGAQETQYF. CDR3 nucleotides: TGCGCCAGCAGCTTGGCCCCAGCGGGAGCACAGGAGACCCAGTACTTC.

The CDR3 loop is CATSRRPAGNTIYF. The CDR3, as DNA: TGTGCCACCAGCAGGCGGCCGGCTGGAAACACCATATATTTT. The V call is TRBV15, the J call TRBJ1-3; D is unclear. The V gene lost 3 bases and the J gene lost 2 bases, with 8 bases spanning the gap. The germline gives CDR1 LNHNV, CDR2 YYDKDF (reference sequence). The CDR3 consists of 14 residues.

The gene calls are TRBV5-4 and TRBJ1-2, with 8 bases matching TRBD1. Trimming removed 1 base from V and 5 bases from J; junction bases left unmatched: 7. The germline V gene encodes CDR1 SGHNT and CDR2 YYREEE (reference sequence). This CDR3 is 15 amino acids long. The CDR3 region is CASSLRTGTRYGYTF. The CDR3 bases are TGTGCCAGCAGCTTGAGGACAGGGACGAGATATGGCTACACCTTC.

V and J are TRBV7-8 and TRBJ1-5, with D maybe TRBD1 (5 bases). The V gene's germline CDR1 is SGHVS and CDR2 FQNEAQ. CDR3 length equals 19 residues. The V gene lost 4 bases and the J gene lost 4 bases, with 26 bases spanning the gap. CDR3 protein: CASSSERDQWREMNQPQHF. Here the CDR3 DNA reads TGTGCCAGCAGCTCAGAGAGGGACCAATGGAGGGAGATGAATCAGCCCCAGCATTTT.

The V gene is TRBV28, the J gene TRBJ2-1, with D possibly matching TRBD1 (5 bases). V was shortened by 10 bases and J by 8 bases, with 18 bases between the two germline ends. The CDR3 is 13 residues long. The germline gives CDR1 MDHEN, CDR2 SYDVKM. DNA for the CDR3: TGTGCCACCGGTTCCAGGGTATTCCATGAGCAGTTCTTC. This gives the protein CATGSRVFHEQFF.

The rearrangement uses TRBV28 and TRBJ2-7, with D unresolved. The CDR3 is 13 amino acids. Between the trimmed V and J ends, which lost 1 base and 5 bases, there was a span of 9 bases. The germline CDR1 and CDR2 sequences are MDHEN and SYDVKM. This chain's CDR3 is CASSLSNRDEQYF. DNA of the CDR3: TGTGCCAGCAGTTTATCAAATCGAGACGAGCAGTACTTC.